This entry is about one TCR beta chain. Its matching antigen is unknown. CDR3 length: 15 residues. V lost 4 bases and J lost 1, with 15 bases in between. CDR1 is SGHRS, CDR2 YFSETQ, per germline. Both 60 Vbeta primers and 13 Jbeta primers went into the PCR. Clones were sequenced by immunoSEQ multiplex PCR, and TCRdb holds only the in-frame ones, with some missing. Altogether about 100,000 clones are present, over 70% being singletons, with the ten largest covering roughly a tenth. The data derive from a study of cytomegalovirus exposure and HLA in healthy donors. Study conclusions and caveats: Overall, under 200 TCR beta chains were annotated as cytomegalovirus-associated. While the bulk of TCR sequences proved rare, some public TCRs turned up in many donors.

The chain combines TRBV5-1 with TRBJ2-7, with a possible D match to TRBD1 (6 bases). Source material: PBMCs. The receptor was isolated from a man in his forties or fifties in good health and CMV-seronegative. CDR3 sequence: CASSPNAGDSYEQYF. The CDR3 DNA sequence: TGCGCCAGCAGCCCCAATGCAGGGGATTCCTACGAGCAGTACTTC. Looking up the rest from reference TRBV5-1 and TRBJ2-7 gives the full variable domain: KAGVTQTPRYLIKTRGQQVTLSCSPISGHRSVSWYQQTPGQGLQFLFEYFSETQRNKGNFPGRFSGRQFSNSRSEMNVSTLELGDSALYLCASSPNAGDSYEQYFGPGTRLTVT.